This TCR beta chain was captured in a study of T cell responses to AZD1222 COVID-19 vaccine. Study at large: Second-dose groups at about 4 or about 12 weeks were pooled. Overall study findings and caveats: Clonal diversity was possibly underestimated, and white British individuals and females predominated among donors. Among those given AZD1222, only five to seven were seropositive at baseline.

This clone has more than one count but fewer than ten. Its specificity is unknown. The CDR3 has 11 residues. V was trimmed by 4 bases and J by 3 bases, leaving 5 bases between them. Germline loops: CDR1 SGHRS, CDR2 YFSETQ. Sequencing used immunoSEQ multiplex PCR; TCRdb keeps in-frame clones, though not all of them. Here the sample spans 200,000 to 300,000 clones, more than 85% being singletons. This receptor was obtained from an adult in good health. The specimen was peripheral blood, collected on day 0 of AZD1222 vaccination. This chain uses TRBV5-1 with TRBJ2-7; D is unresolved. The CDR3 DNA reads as TGCGCCAGCAGCAAAGGCTACGAGCAGTACTTC. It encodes CASSKGYEQYF.